The clone carrying this T cell receptor beta chain was recorded at least ten times. There are 16 residues in the CDR3. CDR1 is SGHAT, CDR2 FQNNGV, per germline. V was shortened by 2 bases and J by 3 bases, with 15 bases between the two germline ends. A single record per CDR3 protein comes from TCRdb applying MiXCR to the RT-PCR reads. The table lists more than 600,000 distinct CDR3 sequences, 11% to 15% of them singletons, with around 3.3% in the top ten. This receptor was obtained from a female donor in good health, serving as a healthy control. The specimen was memory CD4+ T cells from blood. This chain uses TRBV11-2 with TRBJ2-3; D is possibly TRBD1 (6 bases). CDR3: CASSLRGTLRTDTQYF. The CDR3 region has the DNA TGTGCCAGCAGCTTAAGGGGGACCCTGAGAACAGATACGCAGTATTTT.